The clone carrying this TCR beta chain was seen only once. Antigen: not known. Several immunoSEQ 96-well plates shared each subset's DNA, each plate a replicate. Using immunoSEQ multiplex PCR, the repertoire was profiled, and TCRdb retains in-frame clones only, with some absent. The repertoire holds 2 million or so clones, with about 95% as singletons. This entry comes from a study of shared clonotypes between healthy human individuals. Regarding the study as a whole: A limitation of the genetic and exposure-history diversity represented arose from few donors.

V lost 4 bases and J 4 bases, leaving 14 bases between the germline ends. The CDR3 is 14 amino acids. The germline V gene encodes CDR1 SGHDT and CDR2 YYEEEE. Material for sequencing was naive CD4+ T cells sorted from blood. The sample's subset: CD45RA+ positively selected. The V and J genes are TRBV5-6 and TRBJ1-2, with a weak D call TRBD1 (5 bases). This receptor was identified in a man in his late teens or twenties in good health. As DNA, the CDR3 is TGTGCCAGCAGCCCCACCGGGACCCCCTATGGCTACACCTTC. Translating gives CASSPTGTPYGYTF.